This T cell receptor beta chain was documented in a study of shared clonotypes between healthy human individuals (dated by TCRdb to between 2020 and 2021). As for the study more broadly: The cohort comprised a couple of women and a few men aged 18 to 49 years. For each donor, CD4 naive and CD4 memory were each given three plates, CD8 naive was given two plates, and CD8 memory was given one plate. To estimate repertoire size and how much clonotype sharing occurs between individuals, the study deeply sequenced the blood TCR repertoires of five healthy adults. To increase sequencing depth and limit assay-specific biases, TCR repertoire library preparation and sequencing were carried out by different laboratories using diverse techniques. Leukapheresis yielded between about 0.94 and 9 billion PBMCs per donor. Overall study outcomes, separate from this receptor: Sampling was limited to blood, and TCR repertoires in tissue likely differ from TCR repertoires in blood. Higher generation probabilities were observed for clonotypes shared by all four sorted-subset donors than for non-shared clonotypes. Larger estimated clonotype richness was generally found for naive subsets than for memory subsets. Pairwise subsampling led to the expectation that sequencing depth would affect the degree of clonotype sharing among donors. Rarefaction of sorted-subset datasets indicated incomplete sequencing despite the large sequencing depth. Because the study included only a small number of donors, the genetic and exposure-history diversity represented was limited. Around 5% of naive CD4, around 4% of naive CD8, about 2.5% of memory CD4, and roughly 0.4% of memory CD8 clonotypes were shared across a few donors.

Trimming removed 0 bases from V and 4 bases from J, leaving 9 bases between the germline ends. The germline V gene provides CDR1 MNHEY and CDR2 SVGAGI. From the cysteine through the phenylalanine, the CDR3 covers 15 amino acids. Only CDR3 DNA remains: 45 bases, in frame from the first base. Donors were healthy HIV-negative adults with no recently reported acute infections or vaccinations. Every donor was a Caucasian adult residing in Nashville, Tennessee, USA. CD4+ T cells were enriched by magnetic negative selection; naive cells were then positively selected on CD45RA, and the negative fraction formed the memory subset. Blood was obtained by leukapheresis, after which PBMCs were separated by Ficoll-Histopaque density gradient centrifugation and cryopreserved in liquid nitrogen vapor phase. Purity and quantity of every magnetically sorted T cell population were checked by analytical flow cytometry. Genomic DNA was isolated from each sorted fraction and quantified by UV absorbance on a Nanodrop 2000c.

Using the deep immunoSEQ assay, TCR CDR3 regions were amplified from genomic DNA by multiplex PCR. For each cell subset, the extracted genomic DNA was distributed evenly across all wells of several immunoSEQ 96-well plates, and each plate served as one replicate. Each replicate PCR for sorted subsets received about 0.2 ug genomic DNA, equal to about 30,000 T cell genomes. Purified libraries were measured with a Qubit 3.0 fluorometer, size-checked on a Bioanalyzer 2100, and measured again with the KAPA Library Quantification kit. Every immunoSEQ 96-well plate was sequenced on a dedicated single-read 150-cycle Illumina NextSeq 550 flow cell. On the study's bioinformatics: Because the immunoSEQ output included only junctional sequences and no quality scores, the filtering could not be the same as the filtering used for full-length reads. Sequences were annotated with PyIR, a Python wrapper for IgBLAST v1.9, using IMGT germline references to assign V/J genes and CDR3. Reads were removed for weak V/J assignments (E-value above 1e-6), missing CDR3, stop codons, out-of-frame junctions, or ambiguous translated residues. V3J clonotypes were defined as sequences sharing the same inferred V gene, J gene, and CDR3 amino acid sequence. Percentage overlap between repertoires was calculated by dividing the number of shared unique clonotypes by the size of the smaller repertoire. RTK rarefaction, the Chao1 estimator, and Recon v2.1 estimates of unobserved clonotypes were used to assess repertoire richness. Generation probabilities for all TCRbeta clonotypes obtained by the gDNA method from a handful of donors were computed using OLGA. TCRdb re-hosts the immuneACCESS table, in-frame sequences only. Its copies lack some clones; in the studies checked, an unresolved V gene accounts for under half of them, and the cause for the rest is not known. V, J and clone size derive from that table, while D and trimming were established from the DNA sequence. This sample is represented by over a million clones; about 80% of them were singletons. The ten most abundant clones make up 0.55% to 0.7% of the sample.

Details on this clone: Its antigen is not yet known. It has no much larger one-base neighbor in the sample; base qualities were not kept.

The sequencing input was memory CD4+ T cells from PBMCs. The cell subset or site label corresponds to: CD45RA-negative fraction. This clonotype was sampled from a man in his late teens or twenties in good health. Some clones in this sample may be carry-over from other donors' samples. Recombination linked TRBV6-5 to TRBJ1-4, with a tentative D gene TRBD1 over 5 matching bases. CDR3 reads: CASSYSGGINEKLFF. The DNA sequence is as follows: TGTGCCAGCAGTTACTCTGGGGGAATTAATGAAAAACTGTTTTTT.